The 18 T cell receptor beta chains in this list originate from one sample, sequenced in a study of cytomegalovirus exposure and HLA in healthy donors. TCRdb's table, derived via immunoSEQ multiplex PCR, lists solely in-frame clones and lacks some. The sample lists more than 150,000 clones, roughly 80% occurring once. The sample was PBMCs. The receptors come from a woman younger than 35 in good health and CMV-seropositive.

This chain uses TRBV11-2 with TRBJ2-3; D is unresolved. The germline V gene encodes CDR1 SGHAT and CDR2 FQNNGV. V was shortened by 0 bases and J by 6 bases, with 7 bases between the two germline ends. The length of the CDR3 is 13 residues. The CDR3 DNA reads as TGTGCCAGCAGCTTAGATAGGCGGGATACGCAGTATTTT. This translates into CASSLDRRDTQYF.

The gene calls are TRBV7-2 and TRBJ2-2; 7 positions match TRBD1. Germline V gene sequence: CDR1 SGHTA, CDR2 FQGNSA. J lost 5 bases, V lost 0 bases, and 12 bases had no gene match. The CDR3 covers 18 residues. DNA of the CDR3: TGTGCCAGCAGCTTAGCCATAAGACAGGGAAGGAGGACCGGGGAGCTGTTTTTT. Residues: CASSLAIRQGRRTGELFF.

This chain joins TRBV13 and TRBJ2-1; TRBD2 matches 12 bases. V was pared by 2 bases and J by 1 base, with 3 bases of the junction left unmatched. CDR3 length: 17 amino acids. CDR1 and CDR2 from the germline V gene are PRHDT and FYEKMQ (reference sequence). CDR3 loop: CASSLRLAGGSYNEQFF. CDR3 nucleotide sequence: TGTGCCAGCAGCTTACGGCTAGCGGGGGGGTCCTACAATGAGCAGTTCTTC.

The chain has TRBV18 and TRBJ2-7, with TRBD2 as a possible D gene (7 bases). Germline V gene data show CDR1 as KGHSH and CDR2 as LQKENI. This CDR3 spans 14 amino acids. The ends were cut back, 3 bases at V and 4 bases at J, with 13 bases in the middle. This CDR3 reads CASSPAGARYEQYF. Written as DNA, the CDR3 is TGTGCCAGCTCACCTGCGGGGGCAAGGTACGAGCAGTACTTC.

The chain's CDR3 is CASSSRGQGYGYTF. The DNA for the CDR3 is TGTGCCAGCAGCTCTAGGGGGCAGGGCTATGGCTACACCTTC. J is TRBJ1-2 and V is TRBV7-2; 7 bases are a match to TRBD1. CDR3 length: 14 amino acids. CDR1 is SGHTA, CDR2 FQGNSA, per germline. Trimming took 4 bases from V and 4 from J; bases not matched to a gene: 6.

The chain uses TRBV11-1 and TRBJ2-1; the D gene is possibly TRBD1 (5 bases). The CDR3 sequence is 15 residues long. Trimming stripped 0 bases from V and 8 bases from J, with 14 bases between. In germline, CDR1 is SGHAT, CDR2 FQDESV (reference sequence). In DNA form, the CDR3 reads TGTGCCAGCAGCTTAGCTAGGGGCCACTCGGATGAGCAGTTCTTC. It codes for CASSLARGHSDEQFF.

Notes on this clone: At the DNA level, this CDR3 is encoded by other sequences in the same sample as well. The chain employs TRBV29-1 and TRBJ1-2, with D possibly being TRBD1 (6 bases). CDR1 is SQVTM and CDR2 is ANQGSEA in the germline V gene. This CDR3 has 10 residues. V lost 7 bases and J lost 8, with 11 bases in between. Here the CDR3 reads CSAWDNGYTF. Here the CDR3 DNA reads TGCAGCGCGTGGGACAACGGCTACACCTTC.

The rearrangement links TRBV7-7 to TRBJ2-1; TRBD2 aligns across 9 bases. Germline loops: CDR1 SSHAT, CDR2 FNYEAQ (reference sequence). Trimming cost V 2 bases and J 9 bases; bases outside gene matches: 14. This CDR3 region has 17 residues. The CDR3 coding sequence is TGTGCCAGCAGCTTAAGAGAGAGCGGGGGGAATTTTGGTGAGCAGTTCTTC. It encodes CASSLRESGGNFGEQFF.

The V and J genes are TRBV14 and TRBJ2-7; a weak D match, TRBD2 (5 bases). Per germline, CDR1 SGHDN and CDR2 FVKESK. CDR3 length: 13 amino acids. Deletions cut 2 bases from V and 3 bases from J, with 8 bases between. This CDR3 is CASSQYGGYEQYF. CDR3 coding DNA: TGTGCCAGCAGCCAATACGGAGGCTACGAGCAGTACTTC.

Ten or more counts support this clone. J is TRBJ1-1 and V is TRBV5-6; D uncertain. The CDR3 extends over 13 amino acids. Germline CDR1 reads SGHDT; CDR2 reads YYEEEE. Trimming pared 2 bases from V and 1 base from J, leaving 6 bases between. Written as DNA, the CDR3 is TGTGCCAGCAGCTTAAGAGGGAACACTGAAGCTTTCTTT. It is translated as CASSLRGNTEAFF.

CDR3 amino acids: CASSESPGNYGYTF. CDR3 nucleotide sequence: TGTGCCAGCAGTGAATCCCCAGGGAACTATGGCTACACCTTC. The rearrangement links TRBV6-1 to TRBJ1-2, with a possible D match to TRBD1 (5 bases). The CDR3 is 14 amino acids. V was cut by 2 bases and J by 2 bases, with 9 bases left in between. CDR1 and CDR2 from the germline V gene are MNHNS and SASEGT.

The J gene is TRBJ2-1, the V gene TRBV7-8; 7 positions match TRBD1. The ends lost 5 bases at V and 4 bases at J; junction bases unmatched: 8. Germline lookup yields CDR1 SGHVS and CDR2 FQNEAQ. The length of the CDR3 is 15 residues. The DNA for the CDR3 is TGTGCCAGCAGCCGCGAGGGACAGATATACAATGAGCAGTTCTTC. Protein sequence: CASSREGQIYNEQFF.

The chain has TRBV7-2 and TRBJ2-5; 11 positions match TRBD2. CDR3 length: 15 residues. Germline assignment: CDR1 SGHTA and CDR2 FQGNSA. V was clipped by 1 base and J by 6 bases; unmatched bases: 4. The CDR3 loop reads CASSLETSGAQTQYF. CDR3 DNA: TGTGCCAGCAGCTTAGAGACTAGCGGGGCGCAGACCCAGTACTTC. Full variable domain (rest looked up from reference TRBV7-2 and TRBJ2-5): GAGVSQSPSNKVTEKGKDVELRCDPISGHTALYWYRQSLGQGLEFLIYFQGNSAPDKSGLPSDRFSAERTGGSVSTLTIQRTQQEDSAVYLCASSLETSGAQTQYFGPGTRLLVL.

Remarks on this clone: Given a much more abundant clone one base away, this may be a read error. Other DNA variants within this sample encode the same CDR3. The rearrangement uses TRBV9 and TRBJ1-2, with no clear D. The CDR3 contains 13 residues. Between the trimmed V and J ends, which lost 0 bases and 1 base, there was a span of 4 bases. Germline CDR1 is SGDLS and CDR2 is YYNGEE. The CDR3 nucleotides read TGTGCCAGCAGCGTAGACAGTAACTATGGCTACACCTTC. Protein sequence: CASSVDSNYGYTF.

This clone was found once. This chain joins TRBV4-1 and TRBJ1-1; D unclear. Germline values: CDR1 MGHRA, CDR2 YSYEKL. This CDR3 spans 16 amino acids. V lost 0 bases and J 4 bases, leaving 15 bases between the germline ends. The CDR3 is CASSQDRLETVTEAFF. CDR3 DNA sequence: TGCGCCAGCAGCCAAGATCGGCTGGAGACTGTCACTGAAGCTTTCTTT.

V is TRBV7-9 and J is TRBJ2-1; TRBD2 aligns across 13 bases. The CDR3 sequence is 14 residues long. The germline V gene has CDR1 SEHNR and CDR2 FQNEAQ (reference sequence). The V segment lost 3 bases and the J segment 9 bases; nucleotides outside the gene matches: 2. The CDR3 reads CASSFWTSGGEQFF. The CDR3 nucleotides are TGTGCCAGCAGCTTTTGGACTAGCGGGGGTGAGCAGTTCTTC.

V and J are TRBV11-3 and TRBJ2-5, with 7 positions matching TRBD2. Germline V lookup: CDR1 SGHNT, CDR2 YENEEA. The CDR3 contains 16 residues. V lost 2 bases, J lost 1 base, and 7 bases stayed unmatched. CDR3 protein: CASSLTRWGGQETQYF. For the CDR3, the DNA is TGTGCCAGCAGCTTAACCCGCTGGGGGGGCCAAGAGACCCAGTACTTC.

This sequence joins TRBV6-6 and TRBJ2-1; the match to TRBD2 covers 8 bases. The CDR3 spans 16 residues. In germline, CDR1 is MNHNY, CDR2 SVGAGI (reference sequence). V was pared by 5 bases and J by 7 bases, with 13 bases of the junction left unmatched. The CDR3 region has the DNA TGTGCCAGCAGTCTACGGGGGGGGACCTCAGGGAATGAGCAGTTCTTC. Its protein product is CASSLRGGTSGNEQFF.